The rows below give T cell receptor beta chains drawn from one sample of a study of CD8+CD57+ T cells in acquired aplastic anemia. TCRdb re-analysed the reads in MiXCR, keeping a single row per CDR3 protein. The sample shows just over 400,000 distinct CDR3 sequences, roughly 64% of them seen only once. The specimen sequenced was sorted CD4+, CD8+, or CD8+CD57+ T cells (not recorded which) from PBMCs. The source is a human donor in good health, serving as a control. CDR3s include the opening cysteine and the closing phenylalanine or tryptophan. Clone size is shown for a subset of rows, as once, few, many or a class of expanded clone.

CDR3: CSATKTDTNTEAFF
V: TRBV20-1
J: TRBJ1-1
size: many

CDR3: CSGGTGQGEEQYF
V: TRBV29-1
J: TRBJ2-7
size: few

CDR3: CASSYSRDGTYEQYF
V: TRBV6-5
J: TRBJ2-7
size: many

CDR3: CASGPGQSVSPLHF
V: TRBV7-9
J: TRBJ1-6
size: .

CDR3: CASSTGTSTDTQQYF
V: TRBV7-2
J: TRBJ2-3
size: .

CDR3: CASSSDRAGANVQTF
V: TRBV7-8
J: TRBJ2-6
size: .

CDR3: CSARAGQGKGSNQPQHF
V: TRBV20-1
J: TRBJ1-5
size: .

CDR3: CSASPTSGSYNEQFF
V: TRBV20-1
J: TRBJ2-1
size: few

CDR3: CASNGLWDTQETQYF
V: TRBV6-6
J: TRBJ2-5
size: .

CDR3: CSARDNDNVGGEGTEAFF
V: TRBV20-1
J: TRBJ1-1
size: .

CDR3: CASSLPGYYGDTF
V: TRBV9
J: TRBJ1-2
size: .

CDR3: CASSPTTRGNEQFF
V: TRBV9
J: TRBJ2-1
size: many

CDR3: CSVMDGDSPLHF
V: TRBV29-1
J: TRBJ1-6
size: few

CDR3: CASSLGGGYNSPLHF
V: TRBV12-3/TRBV12-4
J: TRBJ1-6
size: few

CDR3: CASSIDSSGANVLNF
V: TRBV19
J: TRBJ2-6
size: .

CDR3: CASSLGGRAGGQIQQYF
V: TRBV11-1
J: TRBJ2-7
size: .

CDR3: CASSPWGANEKLFF
V: TRBV5-1
J: TRBJ1-4
size: many

CDR3: CASREGEGDQYQQF
V: TRBV7-4
J: TRBJ1-5
size: .

CDR3: CASSEYRMNDKQYF
V: TRBV2
J: TRBJ2-7
size: once

CDR3: CASSMTLDRPRANYGYTF
V: TRBV19
J: TRBJ1-2
size: many

CDR3: CASTNSEAGGGYTIYF
V: TRBV7-8
J: TRBJ1-3
size: .

CDR3: CASSLNWQGGDEQYF
V: TRBV7-2
J: TRBJ2-7
size: .

CDR3: CASSLFPYGGKSSGNTIYF
V: TRBV7-3
J: TRBJ1-3
size: few

CDR3: CASSWDREGSGATQHF
V: TRBV9
J: TRBJ1-5
size: .

CDR3: CSARARENYGQFF
V: TRBV20-1
J: TRBJ2-1
size: .

CDR3: CASRDRGPQPQHF
V: TRBV2
J: TRBJ1-5
size: .

CDR3: CASSRRQGGSGNKTQYF
V: TRBV9
J: TRBJ2-5
size: .

CDR3: CSAMTGVSGANVLTF
V: TRBV29-1
J: TRBJ2-6
size: many

CDR3: CASSFRDVRQNSTQYF
V: TRBV7-9
J: TRBJ2-3
size: .

CDR3: CATSGKEQDYQEQFF
V: TRBV10-3
J: TRBJ2-1
size: .

CDR3: CASSLTPGTSGYNEQFF
V: TRBV28
J: TRBJ2-1
size: .

CDR3: CASRRDGRSTGELFF
V: TRBV5-4
J: TRBJ2-2
size: .

CDR3: CASSLQGKGELFF
V: TRBV7-9
J: TRBJ2-2
size: .

CDR3: CASSLAGAETQYFF
V: TRBV7-9
J: TRBJ1-3
size: .

CDR3: CSARGQGPNQPQHF
V: TRBV20-1
J: TRBJ1-5
size: .

CDR3: CASSPTPLVRNEQFF
V: TRBV11-3
J: TRBJ2-1
size: .

CDR3: CASSVDLDGYTGDTF
V: TRBV14
J: TRBJ1-2
size: once

CDR3: CASSLSGTQETQYF
V: TRBV9
J: TRBJ2-5
size: .

CDR3: CASSLFIKPPYEQYF
V: TRBV5-8
J: TRBJ2-7
size: many

CDR3: CRIGGTINYGYTF
V: TRBV29-1
J: TRBJ1-2
size: .

CDR3: CSAREGGVGLEAFF
V: TRBV20-1
J: TRBJ1-1
size: few

CDR3: CASSQGEENEQFF
V: TRBV6-2/TRBV6-3
J: TRBJ2-1
size: .

CDR3: CASSRASGGAVDTQYF
V: TRBV6-1
J: TRBJ2-3
size: few

CDR3: CASSLDASGGSDTQYF
V: TRBV7-6
J: TRBJ2-3
size: .

CDR3: CASSRQGISYEQYF
V: TRBV7-2
J: TRBJ2-7
size: .

CDR3: CASNRSLENEQFF
V: TRBV11-1
J: TRBJ2-1
size: .

CDR3: CATSTQTITGTEANYGYTF
V: TRBV24-1
J: TRBJ1-2
size: .

CDR3: CASSLVTYPGETQYF
V: TRBV11-2
J: TRBJ2-5
size: .

CDR3: CASRETGVLGYGYTF
V: TRBV6-2/TRBV6-3
J: TRBJ1-2
size: .

CDR3: CAAAQGVDNEQFF
V: TRBV29-1
J: TRBJ2-1
size: .

CDR3: CASSDQGKAFF
V: TRBV10-1
J: TRBJ1-1
size: few